This T cell receptor beta chain was captured in a study of blood T cell repertoires in COVID-19. For the study at large: Sites in the United States, Italy and Spain provided acute and convalescent COVID-19 samples. From T cells, B-cell-depleted T cells, or PBMCs came the material, which was cDNA or gDNA.

This clone was counted once. In the original workflow: Reference gene primer amplification in the assay estimated nucleated cell counts. The method was immunoSEQ multiplex PCR; TCRdb's version includes in-frame clones alone and lacks a portion of them. The V and J calls and clone size come from that table; D and trimming were worked out from the DNA. This sample has under 350,000 clones, with around 85% found just once. This CDR3 spans 17 amino acids. Per the germline V gene, CDR1 is LGHDT and CDR2 is YNNKEL (reference sequence). Deletions cut 3 bases from V and 5 bases from J, with 20 bases between. The sample taken for sequencing was peripheral blood. The sequence derives from an older woman with acute or convalescent COVID-19. The chain uses TRBV3-1 (or the pseudogene TRBV3-2) and TRBJ2-1; TRBD2 might be the D (6 bases). Here the CDR3 DNA reads TGTGCCAGCAGCCACCCACCTCGGAGGGTTGGAAACAATGAGCAGTTCTTC. This translates into CASSHPPRRVGNNEQFF.